A single sample gave rise to the 21 T cell receptor delta chains below, sequenced in a study of gamma-delta T cells after stem cell transplantation. TCRdb re-called the RT-PCR reads via CATT. The sample shows approximately 600 delta-chain clones, nearly 5.5% of them seen only once. The sequencing input was gamma-delta T cells. The receptors were sampled from a human donor. It is not recorded whose cells these are; they may come from a transplant donor.

About this clone: The TCRdb record carries a much larger clone's protein, which differs from this DNA's translation at residue 6; a read error is the likely cause, and the protein listed here is the DNA translation. This chain connects TRDV2 to TRDJ3; 12 bases agree with TRDD3. CDR1 is GEAIGNYY, CDR2 EKD, per germline. The CDR3 is 19 amino acids. V lost 0 bases, J lost 0 bases, and 2 bases stayed unmatched. The DNA of the CDR3 is TGTGCCTGTGACACCGCACTGGGGGATACCTCCTGGGACACCCGACAGATGTTTTTC. It codes for CACDTALGDTSWDTRQMFF.

Of note for this clone: Since a far larger clone is one base different, this is likely a read error. This same CDR3 is encoded by further DNA sequences in the sample. The J gene is TRDJ1, the V gene TRDV2; 9 bases map to TRDD3. Germline CDR1 GEAIGNYY, CDR2 EKD. V was pared by 3 bases and J by 2 bases, with 15 bases of the junction left unmatched. The CDR3 sequence is 18 residues long. CDR3 DNA: TGTGCCTGTGACCCCGTACTCTGGGGGGATACCCATACCGATAAACTCATCTTT. Translation gives CACDPVLWGDTHTDKLIF.

A word on this clone: The likely explanation is a read error, given a far larger clone one base away. J is TRDJ1 and V is TRDV2; 9 nucleotides line up with TRDD3. Germline loops: CDR1 GEAIGNYY, CDR2 EKD. The length of the CDR3 is 22 residues. CDR3 DNA sequence: TGTGCCTGTGACACAGGGTCTTTAACTGGGGGACCCCGGGCCGAGGCCATTGATAAACTCACCTTT. This encodes CACDTGSLTGGPRAEAIDKLTF.

As for this clone: A far larger clone is one base from this, pointing to a likely read error. The CDR3 DNA reads TGTGCCTGTGACACCGTCCAGATGGGGGCTGCTCCGACTACCGATAAACTCATCTTT. Translating it yields CACDTVQMGAAPTTDKLIF. The J gene is TRDJ1, the V gene TRDV2; maybe TRDD3 (6 bases). V was clipped by 0 bases and J by 2 bases, with 24 bases between them. The CDR3 is 19 residues long. CDR1 and CDR2 (germline): GEAIGNYY, EKD.

The CDR3 is CACGTGELVLRDPPSVKLIF. Written as DNA, the CDR3 is TGTGCCTGTGGCACGGGTGAATTGGTACTGAGGGACCCCCCTTCAGTTAAACTCATCTTT. The J gene is TRDJ1, the V gene TRDV2, with a tentative D call TRDD2 (5 bases). Per the germline V gene, CDR1 is GEAIGNYY and CDR2 is EKD. The V end lost 5 bases, the J end lost 7 bases, and 37 bases lay between the germline ends. This CDR3 region has 20 residues.

A few counts support this clone. A far larger clone is a single base away, which makes a read error likely. The genes are TRDV2 and TRDJ1, with 9 bases aligning to TRDD3. The CDR3 spans 20 residues. Germline V gene data show CDR1 as GEAIGNYY and CDR2 as EKD. As DNA, the CDR3 is TGTGCCTGTGACACGGGTGAATTGGTACTGGGGGACCCCCCTTCAGTTAAACCCATCTTT. The encoded protein is CACDTGELVLGDPPSVKPIF.

This clone was counted between two and nine times. Since a far larger clone is one base different, this is likely a read error. The chain joins TRDV2 to TRDJ1; 9 bases are shared with TRDD3. The germline CDR1 and CDR2 sequences are GEAIGNYY and EKD. The V gene end was trimmed by 1 base and the J gene end by 5 bases; junction bases not matched to a gene: 28. The CDR3 covers 22 residues. Here the CDR3 DNA reads TGTGCCTGTGACACAGGGTCTTTAACTGGGGGACCCCGGACCGAGGCCATTGATAAACTCATCTTT. Amino acids: CACDTGSLTGGPRTEAIDKLIF.

By sample fraction, this clone is medium-sized. A far bigger clonotype differs at one base, so this is likely a read error. The chain has TRDV2 and TRDJ3; 9 bases agree with TRDD3. The CDR3 length is 17 residues. Germline V lookup: CDR1 GEAIGNYY, CDR2 EKD. V shed 6 bases, J shed 2 bases, and the junction held 7 bases outside the gene matches. In DNA form, the CDR3 reads TGTGCCTGTCTACTGGGGGAAAGCCCCTGGGACACCCGACAGATGTTTTTC. Amino acid sequence: CACLLGESPWDTRQMFF.

With respect to this clone: The likely explanation is a read error, given a far larger clone one base away. This same CDR3 is encoded by further DNA sequences in the sample. The chain joins TRDV2 to TRDJ1, with D possibly being TRDD3 (6 bases). Deletions cut 1 base from V and 1 base from J, with 21 bases between. This CDR3 is built from 18 residues. From germline, CDR1 is GEAIGNYY and CDR2 EKD. The CDR3 is CACDTLTGGYIGTDKLIF. Written as DNA, the CDR3 is TGTGCCTGTGACACACTTACTGGAGGATACATTGGCACCGATAAACTCATCTTT.

This clone is judged medium-sized. This same CDR3 is encoded by further DNA sequences in the sample. V and J are TRDV1 and TRDJ1, with 12 bases fitting TRDD3. The germline gives CDR1 TSWWSYY, CDR2 QGS. The J segment lost 0 bases and the V segment lost 5 bases, leaving 43 bases of the junction unmatched. CDR3 size: 29 residues. CDR3 region: CALGRARAFLIESTTGGYLMLGYTDKLIF. The CDR3 nucleotides are TGTGCTCTTGGGAGAGCAAGGGCCTTCCTAATTGAGTCGACTACTGGGGGATACTTGATGTTGGGGTACACCGATAAACTCATCTTT.

This clone rates as large. At one end, the junction sequence differs from germline, possibly due to a read error. Other DNA variants within this sample encode the same CDR3. V is TRDV1 and J is TRDJ2; TRDD3 agrees at 12 bases. This CDR3 contains 24 residues. From germline, CDR1 is TSWWSYY and CDR2 QGS. Here the CDR3 reads CALGPRGTLTSHYWGILLTAQLFF. Written as DNA, the CDR3 is TGTGCTCTTGGGCCCCGAGGGACGCTGACCTCTCATTACTGGGGGATACTTCTGACAGCACAACTATTCTTT.

Sample share makes this clone medium-sized (0.01 to 0.1%). One base away lies a much larger clone, so this may be a sequencing read error. The chain combines TRAV29/DV5 with TRDJ1; 11 nucleotides line up with TRDD3. J lost 0 bases, V lost 2 bases, and 18 bases had no gene match. Per the germline V gene, CDR1 is NSMFDY and CDR2 is ISSIKDK. CDR3 size: 20 residues. The CDR3 bases are TGTGCAGCAAGTGCTCCTACTACGTCCTACTGGGGGATATACACCGATAAACTCATCTTT. It yields the protein CAASAPTTSYWGIYTDKLIF. The entire variable domain, with the rest obtained from reference TRAV29/DV5 and TRDJ1, is as follows: DQQVKQNSPSLSVQEGRISILNCDYTNSMFDYFLWYKKYPAEGPTFLISISSIKDKNEDGRFTVFLNKSAKHLSLHIVPSQPGDSAVYFCAASAPTTSYWGIYTDKLIFGKGTRVTVEP.

Details on this clone: The protein given by TCRdb reflects a much larger clone and differs at residue 13 from this DNA's translation, likely from a read error; the protein shown is the DNA's translation. V usage is TRDV2 and J usage is TRDJ1; 8 bases are shared with TRDD3. The CDR3 extends over 18 amino acids. In germline, CDR1 is GEAIGNYY, CDR2 EKD. V was pared by 1 base and J by 3 bases, with 15 bases of the junction left unmatched. CDR3 protein: CACDTLHPVGDLADKLIF. The CDR3 DNA is TGTGCCTGTGACACTCTTCATCCCGTGGGGGATCTCGCCGATAAACTCATCTTT.

Of note for this clone: TCRdb's entry gives the protein of a much larger clone, which mismatches this DNA's translation at residue 9, likely from a read error; the protein reported here is translated from the DNA. The chain employs TRDV1 and TRDJ1, with D perhaps TRDD2 (6 bases). Trimming removed 0 bases at V and 0 bases at J, with 32 bases between. Looked up from germline, CDR1 is TSWWSYY and CDR2 is QGS. The CDR3 is 23 amino acids. The CDR3 sequence is CALGELPSCSYPLLEPNTDKLIF. The CDR3 DNA reads TGTGCTCTTGGGGAACTGCCCTCCTGCTCCTACCCTCTGTTGGAGCCAAACACCGATAAACTCATCTTT.

Of note for this clone: The TCRdb protein, from a much larger clone, departs from this DNA's translation at residue 18, likely by read error; the protein shown derives from the DNA. The chain links TRDV2 to TRDJ3; 12 positions agree with TRDD3. Germline V lookup: CDR1 GEAIGNYY, CDR2 EKD. This CDR3 contains 19 residues. CDR3 loop: CACDTVLGDTSWDTRQMIF. In DNA form, the CDR3 reads TGTGCCTGTGACACCGTACTGGGGGATACCTCCTGGGACACCCGACAGATGATTTTC.

With regard to this clone: This probably arose from a read error, given a far larger clone one base away. Different DNA sequences within this sample yield the same CDR3. The chain carries TRDV2 and TRDJ1; TRDD3 matches at 12 bases. Germline assignment: CDR1 GEAIGNYY and CDR2 EKD. The CDR3 totals 18 residues. This CDR3 reads CACDTLTGGYIGTDKLIF. In nucleotides, the CDR3 is TGTGCCTGTGACACACTTACTGGGGGATACATTGGCACCGATAAGCTCATCTTT.

With respect to this clone: The protein recorded in TCRdb matches a much larger clone and deviates from this DNA's translation at residue 11, suggesting a read error; the protein here is obtained by translating the DNA. Other DNA sequences in the same sample also yield this CDR3. V is TRDV2 and J is TRDJ1; TRDD3 matches at 13 bases. Germline assignment: CDR1 GEAIGNYY and CDR2 EKD. The length of the CDR3 is 18 residues. Trimming removed 1 base from V and 1 base from J; junction bases left unmatched: 8. CDR3 amino acids: CACDTLTGGYVGTDKLIF. CDR3 nucleotide sequence: TGTGCCTGTGACACACTTACTGGGGGATACGTTGGCACCGATAAACTCATCTTT.

There are a few counts of this clone. The likely explanation is a read error, given a far larger clone one base away. Other DNA sequences of this sample code for an identical CDR3. The chain joins TRDV2 to TRDJ1; 9 bases are a match to TRDD3. CDR1 GEAIGNYY and CDR2 EKD come from the germline V gene. V was clipped by 3 bases and J by 0 bases; unmatched bases: 13. The CDR3 length is 18 residues. The CDR3 protein is CACDPVLWGDTHTDKLIF. CDR3 coding DNA: TGTGCCTGTGACCCCGTACTCTGGGGGGATACTCACACCGATAAACTCATCTTT.

There are a few counts of this clone. TCRdb lists the protein of a much larger clone for this DNA, which differs at residue 9, so this is likely a read error; the protein given here is translated from the DNA itself. The chain is built from TRDV2 and TRDJ1; D not resolved. Germline V CDR1 and CDR2: GEAIGNYY, EKD. Between the trimmed V and J ends, which lost 0 bases and 3 bases, there was a span of 13 bases. This CDR3 is 15 amino acids long. DNA of the CDR3: TGTGCCTGTGACACCGTCGGAGCCGCGGCCGATAAACTCATCTTT. It is translated as CACDTVGAAADKLIF.

About this clone: A read error is likely here: a far larger clone is one base away. The J gene is TRDJ1, the V gene TRDV1, with 9 bases fitting TRDD3. The CDR3 sequence is 20 residues long. Germline CDR1 TSWWSYY, CDR2 QGS. The CDR3 reads CALGDLLPSILLGDTDKPIF. CDR3 in DNA: TGTGCTCTTGGGGACCTACTTCCTTCAATCTTACTGGGGGACACCGATAAACCCATCTTT.

This rearrangement joins TRDV2 to TRDJ1; a possible D gene is TRDD3 (6 bases). CDR3 length: 15 amino acids. Germline CDR1 reads GEAIGNYY; CDR2 reads EKD. Trimming removed 0 bases at V and 2 bases at J, with 12 bases between. The CDR3 spells CACDTMGVSTDKLIF. The CDR3 nucleotides are TGTGCCTGTGACACCATGGGGGTTAGTACCGATAAACTCATCTTT.